The clone carrying this T cell receptor beta chain was seen only a few times. This record belongs to a study of early T cells in non-severe SARS-CoV-2 infection. Germline CDR1 and CDR2: SGHRS and YFSETQ. This CDR3 is built from 14 residues. Trimming left V 3 bases short and J 0 bases short, with 10 bases between. TCRdb used MiXCR to reprocess the 5' RACE reads, holding one entry per CDR3 protein. The top ten hold 3.9% of the sample, which has under 60,000 distinct CDR3 sequences, under 9% seen once. The clonotype originates from an adult who was a healthcare worker with PCR-confirmed SARS-CoV-2 infection or an uninfected control (not recorded which). The sequencing here drew on whole blood, taken at baseline. The chain carries TRBV5-1 and TRBJ2-7; D perhaps matches TRBD2 (6 bases). In DNA, the CDR3 is TGCGCCAGCAGCTGGCGGGACGGCTCCTACGAGCAGTACTTC. This gives the protein CASSWRDGSYEQYF.